These 8 T cell receptor beta chains were sequenced from one sample in a study of shared clonotypes between healthy human individuals. Assay: immunoSEQ multiplex PCR; the TCRdb copy retains only in-frame clones and omits some. The table lists roughly 2 million clones, 85% to 95% of them singletons. The sequenced sample consisted of naive CD4+ T cells sorted from blood. The subset was: CD45RA+ positively selected. These receptors were taken from a man between 18 and 35 years old in good health.

J is TRBJ2-1 and V is TRBV7-8; 9 positions agree with TRBD2. The CDR3 contains 14 residues. CDR1 is SGHVS, CDR2 FQNEAQ, per germline. V was clipped by 6 bases and J by 3 bases; unmatched bases: 3. CDR3 coding DNA: TGTGCCAGCAGTAGCGGGGGCATCTACAATGAGCAGTTCTTC. Translated: CASSSGGIYNEQFF.

This clone was seen a single time. This chain connects TRBV6-6 to TRBJ1-1; D is unresolved. Germline values: CDR1 MNHNY, CDR2 SVGAGI (reference sequence). The CDR3 has 11 amino acids. The V end lost 7 bases, the J end lost 1 base, and 4 bases lay between the germline ends. CDR3 DNA sequence: TGTGCCAGCACCTGGAACACTGAAGCTTTCTTT. It is translated as CASTWNTEAFF.

V is TRBV27 and J is TRBJ1-1, with 8 bases that match TRBD1. This CDR3 is built from 13 residues. After removal of 6 bases from V and 0 bases from J, the junction contained 0 bases not matched to a gene. In germline, CDR1 is MNHEY, CDR2 SMNVEV (reference sequence). In DNA, the CDR3 is TGTGCCAGCAGGGACAGGGTGAACACTGAAGCTTTCTTT. Its protein product is CASRDRVNTEAFF.

V and J are TRBV5-4 and TRBJ2-3; D is possibly TRBD1 or TRBD2 (5 bases each). The germline gives CDR1 SGHNT, CDR2 YYREEE (reference sequence). The CDR3 is made up of 16 amino acids. The V gene lost 4 bases and the J gene lost 1 base, with 16 bases spanning the gap. CDR3 loop: CASSRRDAAGTDTQYF. The CDR3 coding sequence is TGTGCCAGCAGCCGCCGGGACGCCGCTGGCACAGATACGCAGTATTTT.

The V gene is TRBV30, the J gene TRBJ1-6; unclear D gene. This CDR3 is 11 amino acids long. Germline lookup yields CDR1 GTSNPN and CDR2 SVGIG (reference sequence). With 0 bases removed from V and 15 bases from J, the gap between germline ends came to 9 bases. This CDR3 reads CAWSVGVGLHF. The CDR3 DNA reads as TGTGCCTGGAGTGTAGGAGTAGGCCTCCACTTT.

The chain recombines TRBV6-1 with TRBJ1-4, with D possibly matching TRBD1 (6 bases). The ends were cut back, 2 bases at V and 4 bases at J, with 11 bases in the middle. Germline loops: CDR1 MNHNS, CDR2 SASEGT. The length of the CDR3 is 15 residues. Here the CDR3 reads CASSEQGGVNEKLFF. The CDR3 DNA reads as TGTGCCAGCAGTGAACAAGGGGGAGTTAATGAAAAACTGTTTTTT.

As regards this clone: This may arise from a read error, as a much more abundant clone is one base away. Other DNA sequences in the same sample also yield this CDR3. The genes are TRBV2 and TRBJ2-7, with D unresolved. Between the trimmed V and J ends, which lost 6 bases and 2 bases, there was a span of 5 bases. Germline V gene sequence: CDR1 SNHLY, CDR2 FYNNEI. The CDR3 has 11 residues. Written as DNA, the CDR3 is TGTGCCAGCAGCTTCACCTACGAGCAGTACTTC. Protein: CASSFTYEQYF.

The chain recombines TRBV5-8 with TRBJ2-1; D unclear. Germline V CDR1 and CDR2: SGHTS, YDEGEE. Trimming took off 0 bases at V and 3 bases at J, with 10 bases between the two ends. This CDR3 comprises 15 residues. The CDR3 protein is CASSLGASLYNEQFF. The CDR3 nucleotides read TGTGCCAGCAGCTTGGGGGCGAGCCTCTACAATGAGCAGTTCTTC.